Below, one T cell receptor (beta chain) is given with its context. Its antigen is not identified. Germline values: CDR1 SGHTA, CDR2 FQGTGA. There are 18 residues in the CDR3. V dropped 0 bases and J dropped 2 bases, with 18 bases sitting between them. This entry comes from a study of PD-1 blockade in classical Hodgkin lymphoma. Study-wide background: The study gave patients nivolumab 3 mg/kg intravenously every 2 weeks. Points from the study as a whole: Complete responders possessed baseline diversity comparable to newly diagnosed patients.

Time point: cycle 4 day 1 (C4D1), after less than seven weeks of nivolumab. Following autologous stem cell transplantation, relapse occurred in every patient, and exposure to brentuximab vedotin varied. CD4+ T cells were purified from thawed PBMCs by negative selection. This table comes from immunoSEQ multiplex PCR, and its TCRdb copy is limited to in-frame clones, with some not included. The table has around 4,900 clones, about four fifths seen once; the top ten hold 3.4%. The input for sequencing was CD4+ T cells from blood, taken before the fourth cycle of nivolumab. The chain employs TRBV7-3 and TRBJ2-3; TRBD2 might be the D (5 bases). This sequence originates from a human donor with classical Hodgkin lymphoma. The CDR3: CASSLTAGVRGNTDTQYF. DNA of the CDR3: TGTGCCAGCAGCTTAACGGCTGGAGTTCGAGGGAACACAGATACGCAGTATTTT.